This is a list of T cell receptor beta chains from one sample in a study of T cell clones after liver transplantation. Here immunoSEQ multiplex PCR was the method, and the copy in TCRdb shows in-frame clones only, minus some. The sample consists of 55,000 or so clones, 71% of them appearing once. The source material was CD4+ T cells from blood, sampled before liver transplant. These receptors all stem from a human donor who received a liver transplant. CDR3s include the opening cysteine and the closing phenylalanine or tryptophan.

len	v_gene	CDR3aa
14	TRBV9	CASSGRVNTGELFF
15	TRBV28	CASSKAQEPNQPQHF
16	TRBV4-2	CASSQDETGLGAPLHF
18	TRBV7-9	CASSRTLSRQGGRNTIYF
15	TRBV11-3	CASSSGQAYTDTQYF
13	TRBV9	CASSVSGEETQYF
15	TRBV5-6	CASSFLNSYTGELFF
15	TRBV4-1	CASSLSDSMNTEAFF
15	TRBV7-9	CASSSTGDLTGELFF
15	TRBV5-4	CASSFASGGNNEQFF
19	TRBV12-2	CASRFRCGQGPISNQPQHF
15	TRBV18	CASSPEEGQAYGYTF
12	TRBV6-1	CASSPSNEKLFF
16	TRBV15	CATSRSRDRADQPQHF
16	TRBV5-6	CASSLGLQPSSYEQYF
15	TRBV7-2	CASSISSGSSYEQYF
14	TRBV5-4	CASSLRGLTDTQYF
16	TRBV7-3	CASSPPWLRDTYEQYF
16	TRBV19	CASRTRREGMNTEAFF
13	TRBV19	CASSIQGADIQYF
15	TRBV15	CATSRDRGQENIQYF
15	TRBV7-9	CASSEGTGSNQPQHF
15	TRBV27	CASSLSPQGANGYTF
12	TRBV2	CSIGQGFSQQYF
16	TRBV9	CASSGGGGRTVGELFF
15	TRBV28	CASSLGPGQGTEAFF
14	TRBV19	CASSVQGDEQPQHF
14	TRBV10-3	CAISDQGGEGEAFF
13	TRBV25-1	CASSASGQGKAFF
16	TRBV9	CASSWGQGKEVNGYTF
13	TRBV7-9	CASSLEAESPLHF
17	TRBV5-1	CASSWGWGGGTADTQYF
14	TRBV30	CAWTGTSPYNEQFF
15	TRBV19	CASSFDRGSNQPQHF
16	TRBV7-2	CASSFGTSGGADTQYF
15	TRBV5-5	CASSLGYYRGQGYTF
12	TRBV5-8	CASSPFSTEAFF
16	TRBV4-1	CASSLRTSGATDTQYF
15	TRBV10-3	CAISEPLAVTDTQYF
15	TRBV4-2	CASSHGIEDAGELFF
14	TRBV15	CATSRDYNGDEQYF
15	TRBV6-6	CASKGLAGGSYEQYF
13	TRBV18	CASSPYSDREAFF
15	TRBV28	CASSSPGGEGYGYTF
14	TRBV10-3	CAISGDRGAQPQHF
13	TRBV28	CASSFPAGERYTF
15	TRBV19	CASSTRQGTNQPQHF
14	TRBV2	CASKGQKAGDTQYF
15	TRBV29-1	CSAAGDRVGGYEQYF
18	TRBV5-1	CASSLGSPNGGVYNEQFF
16	TRBV27	CASSITYSGGYNEQFF
16	TRBV19	CASSLTSGMGNTEAFF
15	TRBV19	CASSMGAAPAYEQYF